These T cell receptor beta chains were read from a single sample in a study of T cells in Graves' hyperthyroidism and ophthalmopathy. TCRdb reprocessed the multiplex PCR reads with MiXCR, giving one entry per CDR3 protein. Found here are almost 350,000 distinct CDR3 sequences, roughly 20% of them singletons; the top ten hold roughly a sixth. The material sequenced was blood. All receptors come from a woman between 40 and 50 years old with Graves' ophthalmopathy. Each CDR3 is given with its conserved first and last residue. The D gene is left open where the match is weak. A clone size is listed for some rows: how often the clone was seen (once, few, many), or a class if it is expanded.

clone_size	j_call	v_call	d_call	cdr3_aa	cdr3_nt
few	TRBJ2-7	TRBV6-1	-	CARSPMGRPYEQYF	TGTGCCAGGAGTCCAATGGGACGCCCTTACGAGCAGTACTTC
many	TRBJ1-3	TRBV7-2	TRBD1	CASSSRTGAGNTIYF	TGTGCCAGCAGCTCCCGGACAGGGGCTGGAAACACCATATATTTT
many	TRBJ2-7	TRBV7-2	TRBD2	CASSLGPSGISYEQYF	TGTGCCAGCAGCTTAGGGCCTAGCGGGATATCCTACGAGCAGTACTTC
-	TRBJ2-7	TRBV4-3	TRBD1	CASSQDWQGATYEQYF	TGCGCCAGCAGCCAAGATTGGCAGGGGGCAACCTACGAGCAGTACTTC
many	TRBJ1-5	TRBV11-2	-	CASSLGAGRVPSSNQPQHF	TGTGCCAGCAGCTTAGGGGCTGGGCGCGTACCTTCGTCCAATCAGCCCCAGCATTTT
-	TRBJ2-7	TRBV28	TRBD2	CASRPGLAGLTSQYF	TGTGCCAGCAGGCCCGGACTAGCGGGGCTTACGTCGCAGTACTTC
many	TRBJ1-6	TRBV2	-	CASSEGGGSPLHF	TGTGCCAGCAGTGAGGGAGGGGGTTCACCCCTCCACTTT
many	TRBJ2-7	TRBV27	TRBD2	CASSASGGGKKQYF	TGTGCCAGCAGTGCATCGGGGGGAGGAAAGAAGCAGTACTTC
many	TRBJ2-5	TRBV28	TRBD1	CASSPGRGYRETQYF	TGTGCCAGCAGTCCCGGCAGGGGGTACCGAGAGACCCAGTACTTC
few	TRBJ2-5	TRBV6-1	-	CASRSYIRAQETQYF	TGTGCCAGCAGATCCTACATAAGGGCCCAAGAGACCCAGTACTTC
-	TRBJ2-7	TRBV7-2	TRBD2	CASSSWTSGSVEQYF	TGTGCCAGCAGCTCGTGGACTAGCGGGTCCGTCGAGCAGTACTTC
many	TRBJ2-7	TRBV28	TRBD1	CASSFFRGSYEQYF	TGTGCCAGCAGTTTTTTCAGGGGGTCCTACGAGCAGTACTTC
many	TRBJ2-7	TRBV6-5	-	CASSYRPPEEKTYEQYF	TGTGCCAGCAGTTACAGGCCCCCAGAAGAGAAAACCTACGAGCAGTACTTC
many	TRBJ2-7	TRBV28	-	CASSLFGGQGEQYF	TGTGCCAGCAGTTTATTTGGGGGGCAGGGTGAGCAGTACTTC
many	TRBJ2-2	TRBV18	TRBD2	CASSPPGLLDTGELFF	TGTGCCAGCTCACCACCGGGACTACTCGACACCGGGGAGCTGTTTTTT
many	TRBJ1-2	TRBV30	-	CAWSGEVRGYTF	TGTGCCTGGAGTGGGGAAGTCCGGGGCTACACCTTC
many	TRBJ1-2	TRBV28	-	CASSLRGRYGYTF	TGTGCCAGCAGTCTCAGGGGAAGGTATGGCTACACCTTC
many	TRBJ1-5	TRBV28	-	CASSFQGIVSQPQHF	TGTGCCAGCAGTTTTCAGGGCATCGTGTCGCAGCCCCAGCATTTT
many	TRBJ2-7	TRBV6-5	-	CASSYSGSRYCEQYF	TGTGCCAGCAGTTACTCGGGGTCGCGATATTGCGAGCAGTACTTC
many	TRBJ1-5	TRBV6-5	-	CASSPGQSRQPQHF	TGTGCCAGCAGTCCCGGACAGTCCCGTCAGCCCCAGCATTTT
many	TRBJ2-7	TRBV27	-	CASSLSRLGEQYF	TGTGCCAGCAGTTTATCGAGACTAGGGGAGCAGTACTTC
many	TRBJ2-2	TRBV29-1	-	CSVEVRGTGELFF	TGCAGCGTTGAAGTACGAGGGACCGGGGAGCTGTTTTTT
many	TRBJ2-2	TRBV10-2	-	CASSELSFTGELFF	TGCGCCAGCAGTGAGCTATCCTTCACCGGGGAGCTGTTTTTT
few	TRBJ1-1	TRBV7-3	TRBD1	CASSSGQGYLGEAFF	TGTGCCAGCAGCTCCGGACAGGGGTATCTTGGTGAAGCTTTCTTT
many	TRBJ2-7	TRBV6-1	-	CASSEMGVIYEQYF	TGTGCCAGCAGTGAAATGGGTGTTATTTACGAGCAGTACTTC
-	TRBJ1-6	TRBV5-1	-	CASSQGTPDNSPLHF	TGCGCCAGCAGCCAAGGGACACCGGATAATTCACCCCTCCACTTT
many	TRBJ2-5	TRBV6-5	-	CASSYSSGYRETQYF	TGTGCCAGCAGTTACTCGTCAGGGTATAGAGAGACCCAGTACTTC
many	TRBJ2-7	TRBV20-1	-	CSARTGGGSYEQYF	TGCAGTGCTCGGACAGGAGGGGGTTCCTACGAGCAGTACTTC
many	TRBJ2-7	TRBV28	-	CASTDRAGREQYF	TGTGCCAGCACCGACAGGGCGGGGAGGGAGCAGTACTTC
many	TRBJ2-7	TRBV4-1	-	CASSQEGASYEQYF	TGCGCCAGCAGCCAAGAGGGGGCGTCCTACGAGCAGTACTTC
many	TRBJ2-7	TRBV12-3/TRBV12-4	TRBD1	CASSLGLGQGSAGKYF	TGTGCCAGCAGTTTAGGCCTCGGACAGGGCAGTGCGGGAAAGTACTTC
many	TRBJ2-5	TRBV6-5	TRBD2	CASVGLAGPQETQYF	TGTGCCAGCGTCGGACTAGCGGGCCCACAAGAGACCCAGTACTTC
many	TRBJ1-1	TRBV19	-	CASSDVETEAFF	TGTGCCAGTAGTGACGTCGAAACTGAAGCTTTCTTT
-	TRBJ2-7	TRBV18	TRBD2	CASSPGLLGLGYEQYF	TGTGCCAGCTCACCAGGGCTCTTGGGACTAGGCTACGAGCAGTACTTC
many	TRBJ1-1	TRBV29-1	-	CSVEIIEAFF	TGCAGCGTGGAGATAATTGAAGCTTTCTTT
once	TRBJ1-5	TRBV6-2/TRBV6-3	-	CASSFGAGTGVVWAQHF	-